Listed below are T cell receptor beta chains from one sample, sequenced in a study of blood T cell repertoires in COVID-19. Libraries were prepared by immunoSEQ multiplex PCR; TCRdb keeps only in-frame clonotypes and omits some of them. The sample includes some 400,000 clones, about 87% seen only once; the top ten take roughly 3.1%. The sample was peripheral blood. The source of these receptors is a human donor in a cohort sampled during active COVID-19. CDR3s include the opening cysteine and the closing phenylalanine or tryptophan. Where a row states a size, it is once, few, many or the class of an expanded clone; other rows omit it.

CDR3: CASIPNSRVSGYTF
size: once
J: TRBJ1-2
V: TRBV19

CDR3: CATTLQGSGANVLTF
size: NA
J: TRBJ2-6
V: TRBV5-1

CDR3: CASTPGRGSDTQYF
size: NA
J: TRBJ2-3
V: TRBV11-3

CDR3: CASSDQGNSPLHF
size: NA
J: TRBJ1-6
V: TRBV9

CDR3: CASSQRLAGSTDTQYF
size: NA
J: TRBJ2-3
V: TRBV3-1/TRBV3-2

CDR3: CASSLQTSGEFF
size: NA
J: TRBJ2-1
V: TRBV12-3/TRBV12-4

CDR3: CASSQEGTVSGELFF
size: few
J: TRBJ2-2
V: TRBV4-2

CDR3: CASSLGTSTGVGIEKLFF
size: NA
J: TRBJ1-4
V: TRBV5-1

CDR3: CASSHPGASTNEKLFF
size: NA
J: TRBJ1-4
V: TRBV4-1

CDR3: CASSGMTGGPKAGHACEQFF
size: NA
J: TRBJ2-1
V: TRBV10-1

CDR3: CASLPAGENYGYTF
size: NA
J: TRBJ1-2
V: TRBV25-1

CDR3: CASSSGQGSKYF
size: NA
J: TRBJ2-7
V: TRBV12-3/TRBV12-4

CDR3: CASSLGGDSSYEQYF
size: NA
J: TRBJ2-7
V: TRBV11-3

CDR3: CASSLEDYTEAFF
size: few
J: TRBJ1-1
V: TRBV12-3/TRBV12-4

CDR3: CASRERGGQDTQYF
size: NA
J: TRBJ2-3
V: TRBV6-5

CDR3: CASRDTGEQPQHF
size: once
J: TRBJ1-5
V: TRBV6-5

CDR3: CASSYRIWDKNTEAFF
size: NA
J: TRBJ1-1
V: TRBV6-6

CDR3: CATSAGDQPQHF
size: NA
J: TRBJ1-5
V: TRBV24-1

CDR3: CASSLNRPTNTGELFF
size: NA
J: TRBJ2-2
V: TRBV7-9

CDR3: CASSQDGRVSSYNEQFF
size: NA
J: TRBJ2-1
V: TRBV3-1/TRBV3-2

CDR3: CASTAAGGFETQYF
size: once
J: TRBJ2-5
V: TRBV5-1

CDR3: CASSFSGVYEQYF
size: NA
J: TRBJ2-7
V: TRBV2

CDR3: CASSYLPGGGYEQYF
size: NA
J: TRBJ2-7
V: TRBV6-6

CDR3: CASSRGLETNYGYTF
size: NA
J: TRBJ1-2
V: TRBV9

CDR3: CASSQPDRGPGNTIYF
size: NA
J: TRBJ1-3
V: TRBV3-1/TRBV3-2

CDR3: CASSVVGGSQFF
size: NA
J: TRBJ2-1
V: TRBV9

CDR3: CASSPQRGGSEKLFF
size: NA
J: TRBJ1-4
V: TRBV5-4

CDR3: CASSTVGANVLTF
size: once
J: TRBJ2-6
V: TRBV7-9

CDR3: CASSKDQGGNEKLFF
size: NA
J: TRBJ1-4
V: TRBV21-1

CDR3: CASTPEKGDTYEQYF
size: NA
J: TRBJ2-7
V: TRBV6-5

CDR3: CASSVGSVGGSRTDTQYF
size: NA
J: TRBJ2-3
V: TRBV9

CDR3: CAWRDLQGGNSPLHF
size: NA
J: TRBJ1-6
V: TRBV30

CDR3: CASSESSSPTNEKLFF
size: once
J: TRBJ1-4
V: TRBV6-1

CDR3: CASSPVPGLAGDETQYF
size: NA
J: TRBJ2-5
V: TRBV5-4

CDR3: CASSLTDRGTDTQYF
size: NA
J: TRBJ2-3
V: TRBV5-1

CDR3: CAAQGYKANVLTF
size: NA
J: TRBJ2-6
V: TRBV10-3

CDR3: CASSRTGLDNEQFF
size: NA
J: TRBJ2-1
V: TRBV5-4

CDR3: CASSQDSQANYGYTF
size: NA
J: TRBJ1-2
V: TRBV4-2

CDR3: CASSLSGDTGELFF
size: few
J: TRBJ2-2
V: TRBV7-2

CDR3: CASSPPSESRGYTF
size: NA
J: TRBJ1-2
V: TRBV9

CDR3: CASSLWVRGQETQYF
size: once
J: TRBJ2-5
V: TRBV3-1/TRBV3-2

CDR3: CASSLVGSEAFF
size: once
J: TRBJ1-1
V: TRBV7-9

CDR3: CASSLWANQETQYF
size: NA
J: TRBJ2-5
V: TRBV5-4

CDR3: CAISNRPGTSYINEQFF
size: NA
J: TRBJ2-1
V: TRBV10-3

CDR3: CASSQGSGKESQNEQYF
size: NA
J: TRBJ2-7
V: TRBV4-1

CDR3: CASSLADRPLLYF
size: NA
J: TRBJ2-7
V: TRBV28

CDR3: CASSLVYDYRGRNEKLFF
size: NA
J: TRBJ1-4
V: TRBV11-2